Each of the 15 T cell receptor beta chains below was sequenced from the same sample in a study of blood T cell repertoires in COVID-19. The assay was immunoSEQ multiplex PCR, and TCRdb's table has in-frame clones only and misses some. The data show about 240,000 clones, 85% to 90% seen once. Sample: peripheral blood. Source of these receptors: a man aged 60 to 69 with acute or convalescent COVID-19.

The chain combines TRBV6-2 or TRBV6-3 with TRBJ1-1; 10 bases are shared with TRBD1. V gave up 5 bases and J gave up 4 bases; unmatched junction bases: 4. Germline CDR1 is MNHEY and CDR2 is SVGEGT. The CDR3 runs to 14 residues. CDR3 in DNA: TGTGCCAGCAGTCCGACAGGGGGCTTCACTGAAGCTTTCTTT. Its protein is CASSPTGGFTEAFF.

The chain combines TRBV11-3 with TRBJ1-1; D not resolved. Germline loops: CDR1 SGHNT, CDR2 YENEEA. The CDR3 runs 14 residues. V was clipped by 4 bases and J by 3 bases, with 12 bases between them. The CDR3 here is CASSSIRRHTEAFF. The CDR3, as DNA: TGTGCCAGCAGCTCGATCAGGAGGCACACTGAAGCTTTCTTT.

About this clone: The junction shows a germline mismatch at one end, possibly a read error. This chain connects TRBV7-2 to TRBJ2-3; TRBD1 agrees at 7 bases. Germline V lookup: CDR1 SGHTA, CDR2 FQGNSA. CDR3 size: 14 residues. The CDR3 loop reads CASSLDRGTNTQYF. Here the CDR3 DNA reads TGTGCCAGCAGCTTAGACAGGGGCACAAATACGCAGTATTTT.

The chain joins TRBV15 to TRBJ2-2; possibly TRBD1 for D (6 bases). There are 14 residues in the CDR3. V shed 4 bases and J shed 1 base, with 7 bases lying between them. Germline CDR1 LNHNV, CDR2 YYDKDF (reference sequence). This chain's CDR3 is CATSKGQNTGELFF. CDR3 nucleotide sequence: TGTGCCACCAGCAAGGGACAGAACACCGGGGAGCTGTTTTTT.

V gene TRBV28 combines with J gene TRBJ1-2, with 10 bases lining up with TRBD1. The V gene's germline CDR1 is MDHEN and CDR2 SYDVKM. Unmatched junction bases numbered 9, after V lost 8 bases and J lost 3 bases. This CDR3 has 15 residues. CDR3 residues: CASFMDRGIDYGYTF. In DNA form, the CDR3 reads TGTGCCAGCTTCATGGACAGGGGGATCGACTATGGCTACACCTTC.

The CDR3 loop is CASSQTSGVVNTEAFF. The CDR3 DNA reads as TGTGCCAGCTCGCAAACATCCGGGGTGGTGAACACTGAAGCTTTCTTT. The chain joins TRBV18 to TRBJ1-1; D ambiguous. The V end was cut by 6 bases, the J end by 0 bases, with 17 bases between. This CDR3 comprises 16 residues. From germline, CDR1 is KGHSH and CDR2 LQKENI.

The chain links TRBV11-2 to TRBJ2-7, with TRBD1 identical over 10 bases. Trimming removed 1 base from V and 5 bases from J; junction bases left unmatched: 14. The germline CDR1 and CDR2 sequences are SGHAT and FQNNGV. This CDR3 is built from 18 residues. CDR3 in DNA: TGTGCCAGCAGCTTAGGGACAGGGGGAGGCCTCCGGGGCGACGAGCAGTACTTC. Protein product: CASSLGTGGGLRGDEQYF.

This rearrangement joins TRBV7-2 to TRBJ2-7; TRBD1 matches at 7 bases. This CDR3 contains 13 residues. J gave up 2 bases and V 5 bases, and 3 bases lay outside the gene matches. The germline V gene encodes CDR1 SGHTA and CDR2 FQGNSA. In DNA form, the CDR3 reads TGTGCCAGCAGCGGGACAGCAGCCTACGAGCAGTACTTC. It encodes CASSGTAAYEQYF.

CDR3 in DNA: TGCGCCAGCAGCCAAGATAACAGGGAGGGAGGCTACACCTTC. Its protein product is CASSQDNREGGYTF. The chain employs TRBV4-3 and TRBJ1-2; D might be TRBD1 (6 bases). Looked up from germline, CDR1 is LGHNA and CDR2 is YSLEER. Trimming removed 0 bases from V and 8 bases from J, with 13 bases in between. The CDR3 length is 14 residues.

Comments on this clone: The same CDR3 arises from other DNA sequences in this sample as well. The rearrangement links TRBV28 to TRBJ1-2; D is possibly TRBD1 (6 bases). Germline loops: CDR1 MDHEN, CDR2 SYDVKM. V lost 5 bases to trimming and J lost 4 bases, with 11 bases between them. This CDR3 has 13 amino acids. CDR3 nucleotides: TGTGCCAGCAGTCCCACAGGGATCTATGGCTACACCTTC. Amino acid sequence: CASSPTGIYGYTF.

This clone has just a few counts. The chain uses TRBV7-9 and TRBJ1-1, with 10 bases aligning to TRBD1. The CDR3 spans 15 residues. Germline values: CDR1 SEHNR, CDR2 FQNEAQ (reference sequence). The J segment lost 1 base and the V segment lost 3 bases, leaving 2 bases of the junction unmatched. The CDR3 nucleotides are TGTGCCAGCAGCTTTCGGGACAGGGGGAACACTGAAGCTTTCTTT. The encoded protein is CASSFRDRGNTEAFF. The whole variable domain, remainder taken from reference TRBV7-9 and TRBJ1-1, is DTGVSQNPRHKITKRGQNVTFRCDPISEHNRLYWYRQTLGQGPEFLTYFQNEAQLEKSRLLSDRFSAERPKGSFSTLEIQRTEQGDSAMYLCASSFRDRGNTEAFFGQGTRLTVV.

The chain has TRBV2 and TRBJ1-6, with a weak D call TRBD1 (6 bases). The CDR3 consists of 19 residues. With 4 bases removed from V and 7 bases from J, the gap between germline ends came to 26 bases. Germline V gene sequence: CDR1 SNHLY, CDR2 FYNNEI. CDR3 amino acids: CASSVLRGGPNHGNSPLHF. For the CDR3, the DNA is TGTGCCAGCAGTGTCCTCCGGGGGGGGCCGAATCACGGGAATTCACCCCTCCACTTT.

V and J are TRBV5-1 and TRBJ2-5, with D possibly TRBD2 on 6 matching bases. Germline assignment: CDR1 SGHRS and CDR2 YFSETQ. Trimming took 4 bases from V and 5 from J, leaving 15 bases between them. The CDR3 spans 14 residues. This CDR3 reads CASSPGLRLETQYF. For the CDR3, the DNA is TGCGCCAGCAGCCCGGGACTCCGGCTTGAGACCCAGTACTTC. Looking up the rest from reference TRBV5-1 and TRBJ2-5 gives the full variable domain: KAGVTQTPRYLIKTRGQQVTLSCSPISGHRSVSWYQQTPGQGLQFLFEYFSETQRNKGNFPGRFSGRQFSNSRSEMNVSTLELGDSALYLCASSPGLRLETQYFGPGTRLLVL.

The V gene is TRBV7-2, the J gene TRBJ2-7; 8 positions match TRBD1. Unmatched junction bases numbered 1, after V lost 3 bases and J lost 0 bases. This CDR3 has 14 amino acids. CDR1 is SGHTA, CDR2 FQGNSA, per germline. CDR3 nucleotides: TGTGCCAGCAGCTTCGACAGGGGCTCCTACGAGCAGTACTTC. Its protein is CASSFDRGSYEQYF.

V usage is TRBV5-1 and J usage is TRBJ1-4; TRBD1 agrees at 7 bases. The germline CDR1 and CDR2 sequences are SGHRS and YFSETQ. V gave up 2 bases and J gave up 2 bases; unmatched junction bases: 3. The CDR3 extends over 15 amino acids. Here the CDR3 reads CASSLYRGTNEKLFF. DNA for the CDR3: TGCGCCAGCAGCTTATACAGGGGCACTAATGAAAAACTGTTTTTT.